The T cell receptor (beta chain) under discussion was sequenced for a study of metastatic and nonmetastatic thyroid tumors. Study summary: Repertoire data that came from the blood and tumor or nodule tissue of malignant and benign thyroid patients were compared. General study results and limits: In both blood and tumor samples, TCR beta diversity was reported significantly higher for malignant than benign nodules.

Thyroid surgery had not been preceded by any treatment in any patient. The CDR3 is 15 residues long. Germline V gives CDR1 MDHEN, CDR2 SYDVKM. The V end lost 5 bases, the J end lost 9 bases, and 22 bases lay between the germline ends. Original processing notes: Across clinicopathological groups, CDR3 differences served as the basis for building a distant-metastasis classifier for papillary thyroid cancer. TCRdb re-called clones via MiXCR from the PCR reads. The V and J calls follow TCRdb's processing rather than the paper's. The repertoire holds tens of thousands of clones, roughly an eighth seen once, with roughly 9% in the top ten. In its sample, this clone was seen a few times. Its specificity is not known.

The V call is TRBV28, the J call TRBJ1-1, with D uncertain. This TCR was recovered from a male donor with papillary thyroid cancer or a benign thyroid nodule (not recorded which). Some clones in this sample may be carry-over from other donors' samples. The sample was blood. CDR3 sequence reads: CASSTLRSGLTQAFF. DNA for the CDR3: TGTGCCAGCAGTACCCTCCGCAGTGGCTTAACTCAAGCTTTCTTT.